Listed here are 11 T cell receptor beta chains from one sample, sequenced in a study of blood T cell dynamics during melanoma immunotherapy. Clones were read by immunoSEQ multiplex PCR, and TCRdb kept only the in-frame ones, dropping some. This table holds about 16,000 clones, roughly nine tenths found once. Specified time point: pre-treatment baseline. This specimen was blood, taken from a patient treated with checkpoint blockade. These receptors were taken from a human donor with melanoma.

The chain combines TRBV19 with TRBJ1-4; D gene unclear. This CDR3 is built from 14 residues. Germline CDR1 LNHDA, CDR2 SQIVND (reference sequence). The V end was cut by 7 bases, the J end by 0 bases, with 9 bases between. CDR3 region: CASKTGTTNEKLFF. The CDR3 nucleotides read TGTGCCAGTAAAACCGGGACAACTAATGAAAAACTGTTTTTT. Full variable domain (missing parts from reference TRBV19 and TRBJ1-4): DGGITQSPKYLFRKEGQNVTLSCEQNLNHDAMYWYRQDPGQGLRLIYYSQIVNDFQKGDIAEGYSVSREKKESFPLTVTSAQKNPTAFYLCASKTGTTNEKLFFGSGTQLSVL.

As for this clone: This specimen includes other DNA sequences encoding the same CDR3. The chain uses TRBV29-1 and TRBJ2-5; the D gene is possibly TRBD2 (6 bases). CDR1 SQVTM and CDR2 ANQGSEA come from the germline V gene. Trimming stripped 1 base from V and 5 bases from J, with 17 bases between. This CDR3 has 15 residues. Written as DNA, the CDR3 is TGCAGCGTTGAAGGATCGGGGGTCTTGCAGGAGACCCAGTACTTC. Translating gives CSVEGSGVLQETQYF.

The V call is TRBV10-1, the J call TRBJ2-7; D perhaps matches TRBD2 (5 bases). This CDR3 is built from 14 residues. Trimming pared 1 base from V and 2 bases from J, leaving 9 bases between. CDR1 is WNHNN and CDR2 is SYGVQD in the germline V gene (reference sequence). The CDR3 sequence: CASSEFGGAYEQYF. The CDR3 nucleotides are TGCGCCAGCAGTGAGTTTGGAGGCGCCTACGAGCAGTACTTC.

J is TRBJ2-3 and V is TRBV11-2, with a possible D match to TRBD2 (5 bases). This CDR3 comprises 14 residues. The V gene lost 4 bases and the J gene lost 1 base, with 9 bases spanning the gap. Germline V gene lookup returns CDR1 SGHAT and CDR2 FQNNGV. Here the CDR3 DNA reads TGTGCCAGCAGCTCCATTAGCGGCACAGATACGCAGTATTTT. It is translated as CASSSISGTDTQYF.

CDR3 in amino acids: CARRERRSYEQYF. The CDR3, as DNA: TGTGCCAGACGGGAGAGAAGGTCCTACGAGCAGTACTTC. The genes are TRBV30 and TRBJ2-5, with D perhaps matching TRBD2 (6 bases). The DNA end favors TRBJ2-7, so the J call may be wrong. The CDR3 extends over 13 amino acids. Looked up from germline, CDR1 is GTSNPN and CDR2 is SVGIG (reference sequence).

The chain carries TRBV7-2 and TRBJ2-7; possible D gene TRBD2, 5 bases. Germline V gene lookup returns CDR1 SGHTA and CDR2 FQGNSA. V dropped 6 bases and J dropped 5 bases, with 8 bases sitting between them. The CDR3 is 11 amino acids. CDR3 amino acids: CASSLRDEQYF. The CDR3 DNA reads as TGTGCCAGCAGTTTGAGGGACGAGCAGTACTTC.

This chain links TRBV15 with TRBJ2-5, with 9 bases lining up with TRBD1. Germline-derived CDR1 and CDR2 are LNHNV and YYDKDF (reference sequence). V shed 3 bases, J shed 1 base, and the junction held 3 bases outside the gene matches. The CDR3 contains 15 residues. The CDR3 is CATSRDRGAQETQYF. Here the CDR3 DNA reads TGTGCCACCAGCAGGGACAGGGGAGCCCAAGAGACCCAGTACTTC.

This clone is a singleton in its sample. V usage is TRBV4-3 and J usage is TRBJ2-7; the match to TRBD1 covers 7 bases. Trimming at V came to 5 bases and at J to 2 bases, leaving 6 bases not matched to a gene. This CDR3 contains 14 residues. Per the germline V gene, CDR1 is LGHNA and CDR2 is YSLEER. The CDR3 coding sequence is TGCGCCAGCAGCAGCCACAGGGGTCCCTACGAGCAGTACTTC. Translating it yields CASSSHRGPYEQYF.

This sequence joins TRBV5-1 and TRBJ2-3; D call uncertain. The CDR3 runs 16 residues. The V and J ends lost 4 bases and 0 bases respectively, with 15 bases between them. The germline gives CDR1 SGHRS, CDR2 YFSETQ. The CDR3 DNA is TGCGCCAGCAGCCCGGGCCTCCCTTCTAGCACAGATACGCAGTATTTT. It specifies CASSPGLPSSTDTQYF.

This chain uses TRBV2 with TRBJ2-5; possibly TRBD1 or TRBD2 for D (5 bases each). Between the trimmed V and J ends, which lost 7 bases and 5 bases, there was a span of 14 bases. The CDR3 is 13 amino acids. Germline assignment: CDR1 SNHLY and CDR2 FYNNEI. CDR3 bases: TGTGCCAGCACCGGGGACGGTGTGGAGACCCAGTACTTC. Translation: CASTGDGVETQYF.

A single count supports this clone. The chain combines TRBV11-3 with TRBJ2-1, with unresolved D. The germline V gene has CDR1 SGHNT and CDR2 YENEEA. Trimming cost V 5 bases and J 13 bases, with 12 bases left between them. The CDR3 is made up of 11 amino acids. The CDR3 DNA is TGTGCCAGCAGCAAGGATGGCCTCCAGTTCTTC. Translated: CASSKDGLQFF.